Below are 2 T cell receptor beta chains sequenced from a single sample in a study of control samples from healthy donors and cancer patients. Data came from immunoSEQ multiplex PCR; TCRdb stores just in-frame clones and leaves some out. The table has roughly 160,000 clones, about 91% seen once. Sequencing was performed on blood. The receptors were sampled from a woman in her twenties or thirties in good health.

The V call is TRBV4-1, the J call TRBJ1-1; D is possibly TRBD1 (6 bases). The CDR3 consists of 14 residues. The V end was cut by 1 base, the J end by 1 base, with 7 bases between. Per the germline V gene, CDR1 is MGHRA and CDR2 is YSYEKL. The CDR3 loop reads CASSQVRGNTEAFF. The DNA of the CDR3 is TGCGCCAGCAGCCAAGTCAGGGGGAACACTGAAGCTTTCTTT.

The chain uses TRBV3-1 (or the pseudogene TRBV3-2) and TRBJ1-5; 8 nucleotides agree with TRBD1. CDR1 and CDR2 (germline): LGHDT, YNNKEL (reference sequence). This CDR3 has 17 residues. The trim removed 1 base at V and 3 bases at J, leaving 8 bases unmatched. For the CDR3, the DNA is TGTGCCAGCAGCCAAGGGTCGGCAGGGGGCAACAATCAGCCCCAGCATTTT. Translating it yields CASSQGSAGGNNQPQHF.